This T cell receptor (beta chain) stems from a study of shared clonotypes between healthy human individuals. This clone was counted between two and nine times. The antigen remains undetermined. CDR3 length: 11 residues. Trimming cost V 6 bases and J 2 bases, with 5 bases left between them. The germline V gene has CDR1 MDHEN and CDR2 SYDVKM. The study's findings and limits: Sampling covered blood only; tissue repertoires likely differ. Relative to memory subsets, naive subsets generally showed larger estimated richness. When naive CD4 clonotypes were compared across four donors, about 5% were shared.

Every subset's genomic DNA went evenly onto several immunoSEQ plates. The method was immunoSEQ multiplex PCR; TCRdb's version includes in-frame clones alone and lacks a portion of them. The sample consists of 150,000 to 200,000 clones, about 66% of them appearing once. This sequence originates from a man under 40 in good health. The chain couples TRBV28 to TRBJ2-7, with D uncertain. Sequenced material: memory CD4+ T cells sorted from blood. This sample's subset: CD45RA-negative fraction. The CDR3 DNA reads as TGTGCCAGCAGCCAAACCTACGAGCAGTACTTC. As protein: CASSQTYEQYF.